These 8 T cell receptor beta chains were sequenced from one sample in a study of human T cells and chemical hapten exposure (dated by TCRdb to 2020 to 2022). Library method: RACE. These reads were obtained on a NextSeq 500. TCRdb's own reprocessing of the public reads used fastp at Q25 and MiXCR and kept productive beta chains. Rows merge per CDR3 protein into single entries with the most common DNA and genes. Within this sample are roughly 380,000 distinct CDR3 sequences, with around 6% of them counted one time only. The ten largest clones represent over 5.5% of the sample. The time point label corresponds to: patch test 2, 6 weeks after DPC sensitization. The sample's treatment or condition, from its label and the paper: therapeutic diphenylcyclopropenone sensitization with weekly scalp DPC. This specimen was whole blood, taken in connection with sensitization to the hapten diphenylcyclopropenone (DPC). These receptor sequences come from a woman under 30 with alopecia areata. Some clones in this sample may be carry-over from other donors' samples.

This clonotype was seen at least ten times. The V and J genes are TRBV28 and TRBJ1-6; D remains unclear. Germline V gives CDR1 MDHEN, CDR2 SYDVKM. The CDR3 has 14 residues. V lost 7 bases to trimming and J lost 9 bases, with 16 bases between them. The CDR3 DNA reads TGTGCCAGCACCTTACCCGCTTTAGCTTCACCCCTCCACTTT. It translates to CASTLPALASPLHF.

The chain has TRBV29-1 and TRBJ1-3, with D unresolved. This CDR3 is 16 amino acids long. Between the trimmed V and J ends, which lost 1 base and 0 bases, there was a span of 13 bases. CDR1 is SQVTM and CDR2 is ANQGSEA in the germline V gene. CDR3 in DNA: TGCAGCGTTGAAGGGTTGAGAGGAAGCTCTGGAAACACCATATATTTT. Encoded protein: CSVEGLRGSSGNTIYF.

This clonotype was recorded at least ten times. The CDR3 loop is CASSQTGGASPLHF. CDR3 nucleotide sequence: TGTGCCAGCAGCCAAACAGGGGGGGCTTCACCCCTCCACTTT. The V and J genes are TRBV14 and TRBJ1-6, with TRBD1 matching over 8 bases. The CDR3 runs to 14 residues. Germline lookup yields CDR1 SGHDN and CDR2 FVKESK. V gave up 2 bases and J gave up 9 bases; unmatched junction bases: 3.

The chain couples TRBV7-3 to TRBJ2-5, with D possibly matching TRBD1 (5 bases). Germline loops: CDR1 SGHTA, CDR2 FQGTGA. Trimming removed 0 bases at V and 2 bases at J, with 10 bases between. The CDR3 totals 15 residues. CDR3 nucleotide sequence: TGTGCCAGCAGCTTAACGACAGAATTACAAGAGACCCAGTACTTC. Amino acids: CASSLTTELQETQYF.

This clonotype was counted between two and nine times. The chain employs TRBV7-9 and TRBJ1-1; 8 bases align to TRBD1. The trim removed 2 bases at V and 4 bases at J, leaving 3 bases unmatched. CDR1 is SEHNR, CDR2 FQNEAQ, per germline (reference sequence). The CDR3 has 14 residues. CDR3 DNA: TGTGCCAGCAGCTTATACACAGGGGGCACTGAAGCTTTCTTT. It encodes CASSLYTGGTEAFF.

This clonotype was observed many times. The chain couples TRBV7-2 to TRBJ1-6, with D tentatively TRBD1 (6 bases). This CDR3 is 16 amino acids long. Trimming cost V 5 bases and J 4 bases, with 15 bases left between them. Germline V CDR1 and CDR2: SGHTA, FQGNSA. The CDR3 region has the DNA TGTGCCAGCAGCCCCGAACGGGACAAGTATAATTCACCCCTCCACTTT. This encodes CASSPERDKYNSPLHF.

The chain couples TRBV7-2 to TRBJ1-1, with D tentatively TRBD1 (6 bases). This CDR3 has 11 residues. CDR1 and CDR2 from the germline V gene are SGHTA and FQGNSA. Trimming stripped 1 base from V and 10 bases from J, with 7 bases between. The CDR3 reads CASSLGGRAFF. The CDR3 nucleotides read TGTGCCAGCAGCTTAGGGGGGCGAGCTTTCTTT.

Concerning this clonotype: Being one base from a much bigger clone, this may be a read error. Because it lacks the conserved phenylalanine or tryptophan at the end, this CDR3 is likely a read error. The chain carries TRBV28 and TRBJ2-3; TRBD1 is a possible D gene (5 bases). Germline V gives CDR1 MDHEN, CDR2 SYDVKM. The CDR3 runs 13 residues. The V end lost 6 bases, the J end lost 6 bases, and 13 bases lay between the germline ends. The CDR3 coding sequence is TGTGCCAGCAGCCAAGGGGCCACCGATACGCAGTATCTT. It is translated as CASSQGATDTQYL.